A selection of T cell receptor beta chains follows, all from one sample in a study of blood T cell repertoires in COVID-19. Clones were sequenced by immunoSEQ multiplex PCR, and TCRdb holds only the in-frame ones, with some missing. This sample yields 350,000 to 400,000 clones, of which more than 75% are seen a single time; approximately 0.96% belongs to the top ten. Sequencing input: PBMCs or T cells enriched from blood (not recorded which). The source is a woman aged 30 to 39 with acute COVID-19. Both conserved end residues are part of each CDR3. The D gene is left open where the match is weak. Size tells how often a clone was seen (once, few, many) or the class of an expanded clone, and some rows leave it out.

V gene: TRBV4-3; clone size: NA; J gene: TRBJ1-1; D gene: NA; CDR3 DNA: TGCGCCAGCAGCCTAAAGGCTGGGGGCGTAGCTGAAGCTTTCTTT; CDR3 protein: CASSLKAGGVAEAFF
V gene: TRBV5-8; clone size: NA; J gene: TRBJ2-3; D gene: NA; CDR3 DNA: TGTGCCAGCAGTACCCGGCGGGCCCCGGAGACAGATACGCAGTATTTT; CDR3 protein: CASSTRRAPETDTQYF
V gene: TRBV11-3; clone size: NA; J gene: TRBJ2-5; D gene: TRBD2; CDR3 DNA: TGTGCCAGCAGCTTTTCCGGGCCGGGGGGAGAGACCCAGTACTTC; CDR3 protein: CASSFSGPGGETQYF
V gene: TRBV2; clone size: once; J gene: TRBJ1-2; D gene: TRBD1; CDR3 DNA: TGTGCCAGCAGTTACAGGGGAGGCTATGGCTACACCTTC; CDR3 protein: CASSYRGGYGYTF
V gene: TRBV20-1; clone size: NA; J gene: TRBJ2-4; D gene: NA; CDR3 DNA: TGCAGTGCTAGTGGGTCAGATCTAGCCAAAAACATTCAGTACTTC; CDR3 protein: CSASGSDLAKNIQYF
V gene: TRBV5-8; clone size: few; J gene: TRBJ1-2; D gene: NA; CDR3 DNA: TGTGCCAGCAGCCCTAGTGGGACACGTTATGGCTACACCTTC; CDR3 protein: CASSPSGTRYGYTF
V gene: TRBV30; clone size: NA; J gene: TRBJ1-5; D gene: NA; CDR3 DNA: TGTGCCTGGAGTTCGGTGCAGGGTGGCCAGCCCCAGCATTTT; CDR3 protein: CAWSSVQGGQPQHF
V gene: TRBV19; clone size: NA; J gene: TRBJ1-2; D gene: NA; CDR3 DNA: TGTGCCAGTAGAGGGACTCGTCCCCCCTATGGCTACACCTTC; CDR3 protein: CASRGTRPPYGYTF
V gene: TRBV5-1; clone size: once; J gene: TRBJ1-2; D gene: NA; CDR3 DNA: TGCGCCAGCAGCTTGGACAGGGCTGGCGGCTACACCTTC; CDR3 protein: CASSLDRAGGYTF
V gene: TRBV4-2; clone size: once; J gene: TRBJ1-5; D gene: NA; CDR3 DNA: TGTGCCAGCAGCCAAGAATTCCGTAGCAATCAGCCCCAGCATTTT; CDR3 protein: CASSQEFRSNQPQHF
V gene: TRBV5-4; clone size: once; J gene: TRBJ2-3; D gene: NA; CDR3 DNA: TGTGCCAGCAGCCGGAGCCCGGGATCTAGCACAGATACGCAGTATTTT; CDR3 protein: CASSRSPGSSTDTQYF
V gene: TRBV5-1; clone size: NA; J gene: TRBJ2-5; D gene: TRBD2; CDR3 DNA: TGCGCCAGCAGCCCTGGGACTAGCGGGGGGAAGGAGACCCAGTACTTC; CDR3 protein: CASSPGTSGGKETQYF
V gene: TRBV9; clone size: NA; J gene: TRBJ1-1; D gene: NA; CDR3 DNA: TGTGCCAGCAGCGTAGGGGAGTCCTACTGGGAGACTGAAGCTTTCTTT; CDR3 protein: CASSVGESYWETEAFF
V gene: TRBV29-1; clone size: NA; J gene: TRBJ2-5; D gene: TRBD1; CDR3 DNA: TGCAGCGTTGAAACAGGGGTGGAGGAGACCCAGTACTTC; CDR3 protein: CSVETGVEETQYF
V gene: TRBV27; clone size: once; J gene: TRBJ2-7; D gene: TRBD2; CDR3 DNA: TGTGCCAGCAGTTTATCCCCGCCAGCGGGGGCCTCCTACGAGCAGTACTTC; CDR3 protein: CASSLSPPAGASYEQYF
V gene: TRBV3-1/TRBV3-2; clone size: NA; J gene: TRBJ2-4; D gene: TRBD2; CDR3 DNA: TGTGCCAGCAGTACTCTAGCGGGGGAAAACATTCAGTACTTC; CDR3 protein: CASSTLAGENIQYF
V gene: TRBV19; clone size: few; J gene: TRBJ2-7; D gene: NA; CDR3 DNA: TGTGCCAGTAGTACCCAAGCCGGGGTCGGGACCTACGAGCAGTACTTC; CDR3 protein: CASSTQAGVGTYEQYF
V gene: TRBV7-2; clone size: NA; J gene: TRBJ2-5; D gene: NA; CDR3 DNA: TGTGCCAGCAGCTTAGTCGTGGAAACAGAAGAGACCCAGTACTTC; CDR3 protein: CASSLVVETEETQYF
V gene: TRBV13; clone size: NA; J gene: TRBJ2-7; D gene: NA; CDR3 DNA: TGTGCCAGCAGCTCCGGGATAAGCTCCTACGAGCAGTACTTC; CDR3 protein: CASSSGISSYEQYF
V gene: TRBV7-8; clone size: NA; J gene: TRBJ1-5; D gene: TRBD1; CDR3 DNA: TGTGCCAGCAGCGCGGGACAGGGGGTTTATCAGCCCCAGCATTTT; CDR3 protein: CASSAGQGVYQPQHF
V gene: TRBV9; clone size: NA; J gene: TRBJ1-1; D gene: NA; CDR3 DNA: TGTGCCAGCAGCGTAGGTACCTCTGCGGGGAAGAACACTGAAGCTTTCTTT; CDR3 protein: CASSVGTSAGKNTEAFF
V gene: TRBV2; clone size: NA; J gene: TRBJ1-1; D gene: TRBD1; CDR3 DNA: TGTGCCAGCAGTGCGACAGGGGGCTACACTGAAGCTTTCTTT; CDR3 protein: CASSATGGYTEAFF
V gene: TRBV6-5; clone size: NA; J gene: TRBJ2-7; D gene: NA; CDR3 DNA: TGTGCCAGCAGATACACCCCCGGGGGAGAGCAGTACTTC; CDR3 protein: CASRYTPGGEQYF
V gene: TRBV18; clone size: NA; J gene: TRBJ2-7; D gene: TRBD1; CDR3 DNA: TGTGCCAGCTCACCGGGACAGCGCTACGAGCAGTACTTC; CDR3 protein: CASSPGQRYEQYF
V gene: TRBV11-3; clone size: once; J gene: TRBJ1-3; D gene: NA; CDR3 DNA: TGTGCCAGCAGCTTTGGGCAACTCTCTGGAAACACCATATATTTT; CDR3 protein: CASSFGQLSGNTIYF
V gene: TRBV7-9; clone size: once; J gene: TRBJ1-4; D gene: TRBD1; CDR3 DNA: TGTGCCAGCAGCTTAGCCGGGACAGGGGGTGGTAATGAAAAACTGTTTTTT; CDR3 protein: CASSLAGTGGGNEKLFF
V gene: TRBV6-1; clone size: NA; J gene: TRBJ1-5; D gene: NA; CDR3 DNA: TGTGCCAGCAGTGAAGGGGCTGGATTAAGGCCCCAGCATTTT; CDR3 protein: CASSEGAGLRPQHF